A selection of T cell receptor beta chains follows, all from one sample in a study of OX40 agonist ivuxolimab in advanced cancers. TCRdb keeps only in-frame clones here, not all; method: immunoSEQ multiplex PCR. The sample has around 45,000 clones, roughly 90% seen once. The input for sequencing was CD4+ or CD8+ T cells sorted from blood, taken in a trial of the OX40 agonist ivuxolimab. The origin of the receptors is an adult with an advanced solid tumor such as melanoma, head and neck, liver or kidney cancer. Both conserved end residues are part of each CDR3. Fields, in order: clone size, D gene, J gene, V gene, CDR3 DNA, CDR3 protein. D genes are given only for firm matches. Clone size appears in some rows only: once, few, many, or a class for an expanded clone.

- | TRBD2 | TRBJ2-1 | TRBV30 | TGTGCCTACGGGACTAGCGGGAATTACAATGAGCAGTTCTTC | CAYGTSGNYNEQFF
once | TRBD1 | TRBJ2-4 | TRBV4-2 | TGTGCCAGCAGCCAAGACATCGGGGGACAGGCCACCATTCAGTACTTC | CASSQDIGGQATIQYF
- | - | TRBJ1-6 | TRBV7-3 | TGTGCCAGCAGCCCTCAGCAGGGTGTGAATTCACCCCTCCACTTT | CASSPQQGVNSPLHF
- | TRBD2 | TRBJ2-7 | TRBV7-9 | TGTGCCAGCAGCCCTCAGACTAGCGGGCTGATAGAGCAGTACTTC | CASSPQTSGLIEQYF
- | TRBD2 | TRBJ2-1 | TRBV7-2 | TGTGCCAGCAGCTTAGACGCGGGAGGAGTTGGGAATGAGCAGTTCTTC | CASSLDAGGVGNEQFF
- | TRBD1 | TRBJ1-1 | TRBV9 | TGTGCCAGCAGCGTAGTTAGACAGGGGGCTTTGTCGGACACTGAAGCTTTCTTT | CASSVVRQGALSDTEAFF
once | TRBD2 | TRBJ2-2 | TRBV27 | TGTGCCAGCAGTTTAAATCTAGCGGGAGATCCCGGGGAGCTGTTTTTT | CASSLNLAGDPGELFF
- | TRBD1 | TRBJ1-3 | TRBV14 | TGTGCCAGCAGCCAAGGCGACAGGGACACCATATATTTT | CASSQGDRDTIYF
- | - | TRBJ1-5 | TRBV6-6 | TGTGCCAGCAGCGCCTCGTGGGGCAATCAGCCCCAGCATTTT | CASSASWGNQPQHF
- | - | TRBJ1-4 | TRBV18 | TGTGCCAGCTCACCGTCGAGGCGGACAACTAATGAAAAACTGTTTTTT | CASSPSRRTTNEKLFF
- | - | TRBJ2-2 | TRBV11-2 | TGTGCCAGCAGCCGGGATTTAAACACCGGGGAGCTGTTTTTT | CASSRDLNTGELFF
- | - | TRBJ2-2 | TRBV9 | TGTGCCAGCAGCGTAGGGGTAGCTCCCTTGGGGGGGGAGCTGTTTTTT | CASSVGVAPLGGELFF
few | TRBD2 | TRBJ2-1 | TRBV29-1 | TGCAGCGTTGTCGCCCTAGCGGGAGGGTGGAATGAGCAGTTCTTC | CSVVALAGGWNEQFF
- | TRBD1 | TRBJ2-7 | TRBV5-1 | TGCGCCAGCAGCTCCGATCCCGGGACAGGGGTAAACGAGCAGTACTTC | CASSSDPGTGVNEQYF
- | - | TRBJ1-5 | TRBV7-9 | TGTGCCAGCAGCTTAGCTCCGGGTAATAGCAATCAGCCCCAGCATTTT | CASSLAPGNSNQPQHF
- | - | TRBJ2-2 | TRBV27 | TGTGCCAGCAGTTTCGATCCACAGAGGGGGACCGGGGAGCTGTTTTTT | CASSFDPQRGTGELFF
- | - | TRBJ1-1 | TRBV6-6 | TGTGCCAGCAGTTACTCGCAGGGGCGCTTCGCTGAAGCTTTCTTT | CASSYSQGRFAEAFF
- | - | TRBJ1-5 | TRBV6-5 | TGTGCCAGCAGTCCGGGCTCCCCCCAGCATTTT | CASSPGSPQHF
once | TRBD1 | TRBJ2-7 | TRBV11-2 | TGTGCCAGCAGCTTAGATCTAGGACAGGGCTCCTACGAGCAGTACTTC | CASSLDLGQGSYEQYF